The rows below give T cell receptor beta chains drawn from one sample of a study of identical twins. MiXCR, run by TCRdb on the 5' RACE reads, gives a single entry per CDR3 protein. The sample consists of approximately 690,000 distinct CDR3 sequences, less than 7% of them appearing once. Sequencing was performed on naive T cells sorted from blood. The receptors stem from a young man in good health. The CDR3 runs from the conserved cysteine through the conserved F or W. Fields, in order: J gene, D gene, V gene, CDR3 protein. The D gene is left open where the match is weak.

TRBJ2-1	TRBD2	TRBV6-2/TRBV6-3	CASSYQREVYNEQFF
TRBJ2-7	NA	TRBV6-1	CASILGGSYEQYF
TRBJ2-5	NA	TRBV29-1	CSVRLVILKTQYF
TRBJ2-2	TRBD2	TRBV10-3	CAISPSGRTAGELFF
TRBJ1-2	TRBD1	TRBV6-1	CASSRQGFYGYTF
TRBJ1-1	NA	TRBV5-1	CASSLALNTEAFF
TRBJ2-5	NA	TRBV6-5	CASSSKEAQYF
TRBJ2-2	NA	TRBV7-2	CASSTRSTGELFF
TRBJ2-3	TRBD2	TRBV11-2	CASSYRLAGLDTQYF
TRBJ1-4	NA	TRBV20-1	CSANGGEKLFF
TRBJ2-5	NA	TRBV12-3/TRBV12-4	CASSSYRDQETQYF
TRBJ2-5	TRBD1	TRBV4-3	CASSQTGEETQYF
TRBJ1-5	TRBD1	TRBV6-5	CATGQGDQPQHF
TRBJ1-1	TRBD1	TRBV20-1	CSAAQGARAEAFF
TRBJ2-3	NA	TRBV19	CASSIDRLTLPTDTQYF
TRBJ2-1	NA	TRBV15	CATSRERLPRGNEQFF
TRBJ2-7	TRBD1	TRBV5-1	CASSFTGELYEQYF
TRBJ2-1	NA	TRBV20-1	CSARVEALLSYNEQFF
TRBJ1-5	NA	TRBV6-1	CASSPNSGVGQPQHF
TRBJ2-1	TRBD2	TRBV3-1	CASSPRELYNEQFF
TRBJ1-6	NA	TRBV11-2	CASSLVVRGNSPLHF
TRBJ2-1	NA	TRBV24-1	CATSDLGNRRLDEQFF
TRBJ2-7	NA	TRBV7-2	CASSLEPGRSSYEQYF
TRBJ2-5	TRBD2	TRBV20-1	CSAERLAEETQYF
TRBJ2-7	NA	TRBV12-3/TRBV12-4	CASRVGTGEQYF
TRBJ1-3	NA	TRBV4-1	CASSQDRGDSGNTIYF
TRBJ2-3	NA	TRBV21-1	CASSKGHLGADTQYF
TRBJ1-1	NA	TRBV7-9	CASSSPLGGEAFF
TRBJ2-5	NA	TRBV7-2	CASSFNLGGETQYF
TRBJ2-5	TRBD1	TRBV7-2	CASSQSGTDQETQYF
TRBJ2-3	TRBD1	TRBV28	CASYLGQAFTDTQYF
TRBJ2-6	TRBD1	TRBV11-1	CASSFRQGALAGANVLTF
TRBJ1-6	NA	TRBV20-1	CSAPPGRSYNSPLHF
TRBJ2-2	NA	TRBV18	CASSPLPGLGPNRELFF
TRBJ2-7	NA	TRBV7-2	CASSLVGRLSSYEQYF
TRBJ2-3	NA	TRBV14	CASSQESGDTQYF
TRBJ2-1	TRBD2	TRBV4-1	CASSQVASGRAGNNEQFF
TRBJ2-5	TRBD1	TRBV11-2	CASSADRAGETQYF
TRBJ2-7	TRBD1	TRBV11-3	CASSPGQGSGEQYF
TRBJ2-1	NA	TRBV5-1	CASSLDPPGREDEQFF
TRBJ2-2	TRBD2	TRBV20-1	CSAGARLAGGTGELFF
TRBJ1-6	NA	TRBV3-1	CASSLSAINSPLHF
TRBJ2-1	NA	TRBV9	CASSGNSDVGEQFF